This TCR beta chain is from a study of long-term antiretroviral therapy in people with HIV (dated by TCRdb to between 2020 and 2023). Regarding the study in general: The earliest samples were collected approximately a decade before the 2015 WHO recommendation for immediate ART, a period when ART was typically delayed until CD4 counts fell. A retrospective serial study tested whether ART initiation and durable HIV suppression were associated with changes in peripheral blood TRB repertoire composition and diversity. From 30 adults with confirmed HIV infection, the cohort provided 150 to 200 cryopreserved PBMC samples, gathered serially across a mean of approximately six years (range 1-12). Of the 30 participants with HIV, ten to eleven were female. No cross-contamination during QIAcube processing was shown when test extractions of a monoclonal T-cell line were performed alongside about 33 polyclonal samples.

Looking up the germline V gene (reference sequence) yields CDR1 MNHNY and CDR2 SVGAGI. The junction shows trimming of 6 bases on V and 2 bases on J, plus 13 bases between the germline ends. Inclusive of the bounding cysteine and phenylalanine, the CDR3 is 14 residues long. Only the CDR3 part of the read is kept: 42 bases, read in frame from the first base. Concerning this clone itself: No antigen is known for it. Base qualities were left out, and no much larger clone turns up one base away.

The study at large found these results: Narrower CDR3 length ranges were observed in HIV repertoires than in controls, and an antigen-experienced repertoire with only a slight naive shift after ART was suggested by the network structure. The samples span the years 2004 to 2017, and the ART regimens used may be less effective than current regimens. Starting ART was linked to a significant rise in TRB diversity, yet even with long-term ART the diversity remained significantly lower than in transplant donor controls. Because pre-ART samples had limited cell numbers, unsorted PBMC were profiled rather than sorted CD4+ and CD8+ T cells. Owing to limited PBMC availability, only the TCR beta chain was sequenced, without alpha chain pairing. Expanded TRB clones identified before ART initiation dominated the repertoire at all time points, although this dominance fluctuated and declined in many PLHIV after ART. No data were available on ART adherence, viral resistance or therapy changes, limiting inferences about post-ART repertoire changes.

Inclusion was restricted to participants for whom at least one PBMC sample before ART initiation and at least two post-ART samples were available. Treatment was received in the United States of America by all participants with HIV. Before DNA extraction, cryopreserved samples of roughly 1-11 million PBMC were thawed and then washed. At the time of the earliest PBMC sample, participants with HIV were aged between roughly 23 and 60 years. Each participant contributed PBMC samples from 1-4 timepoints before ART initiation and 2-8 timepoints after ART initiation, with a median of 7 samples. Serial HIV viral load, CD4+ T-cell count, ART history and demographic data were obtained for every participant. Genomic DNA was extracted from unsorted PBMC with a Qiagen kit on a QIAcube, with processing performed in batches of 12 samples. The immunoSEQ hsTCRB v3.0 assay was used at survey level resolution for TRB variable region sequencing. The target sequencing depth for TRB was about 40,000-50,000 T-cell genomes per sample. TRB libraries were pooled and sequenced on an Illumina MiSeq using a v3 150-cycle kit. As for the authors' bioinformatics: Repertoire analysis was run in R within a reproducible Nextflow workflow that covered QC, data transformation and analysis. LymphoSeq2, an R package for AIRR-Seq data exploration, was used to implement custom analyses. A few samples that produced fewer than 5000 total TRB sequences were removed, so 150 to 200 HIV repertoires were analyzed. Among the approximately 180 HIV repertoires that were kept, 59 were collected before ART initiation and over 120 were collected after ART initiation. Repertoires were downsampled to 5000 TRB nucleotide sequences, and summary statistics were averaged over 100 downsampling iterations. Only TRB sequences with CDR3 regions of at least seven amino acids were retained for analysis. Two measures captured diversity: a Shannon entropy-derived clonality score and the Gini coefficient. In repertoire networks, the top 5000 CDR3 amino acid sequences were linked whenever an edit distance of one separated two sequences. For TRB CDR3 amino acid sequences, GLIPH2 was used to predict antigen specificity groups and MHC restriction. Known CMV, EBV, HIV or tissue antigen associations were flagged by matching CDR3 amino acid sequences against VDJdb and McPAS-TCR. Pre-ART, post-ART and control groups were compared with Wilcoxon signed-rank tests and Holm-Bonferroni correction. Not all clones reach the TCRdb copy of this immuneACCESS table, which keeps in-frame sequences only. Checked studies attribute under half of the gap to unresolved V genes and leave the rest unexplained. The D gene and trimming were derived from the DNA, and the V and J assignments and clone size from that table. The table for this sample lists around 9,800 clones; around 85% of them were counted only once. The ten largest make up around a sixth of the sample.

Material: unsorted PBMCs, obtained 1.8 years after starting antiretroviral therapy. The TCR sequence derives from a man in his forties with HIV. The chain was built from TRBV6-6 and TRBJ2-5; the D segment might be TRBD1 or TRBD2, since each matches 5 bases. The DNA reads TGTGCCAGCAGCTTTGGTGGGGGTCAAGAGACCCAGTACTTC. Protein translation: CASSFGGGQETQYF.